This paragraph reports one T cell receptor (beta chain). Germline V CDR1 and CDR2: SGHNT, YENEEA. This CDR3 has 14 amino acids. The V and J ends lost 2 bases and 2 bases respectively, with 9 bases between them. Unique molecular identifiers were built into the TCRbeta library. TCRdb passed the PCR reads through MiXCR, listing each CDR3 protein once. The sample contains around 530,000 distinct CDR3 sequences, 30% to 35% of which appear only once. The data were obtained in a study of T-cell reconstitution after alpha-beta-depleted transplantation in children. The rearrangement uses TRBV11-3 and TRBJ1-2; no clear D. Sequenced here: PBMCs from the stem cell graft donor, sampled from the stem cell graft. The receptor was isolated from a human donor who donated a stem cell graft to a child with aplastic anemia. Here the CDR3 reads CASSLLSGNYGYTF. Here the CDR3 DNA reads TGTGCCAGCAGCTTATTATCTGGGAACTATGGCTACACCTTC.